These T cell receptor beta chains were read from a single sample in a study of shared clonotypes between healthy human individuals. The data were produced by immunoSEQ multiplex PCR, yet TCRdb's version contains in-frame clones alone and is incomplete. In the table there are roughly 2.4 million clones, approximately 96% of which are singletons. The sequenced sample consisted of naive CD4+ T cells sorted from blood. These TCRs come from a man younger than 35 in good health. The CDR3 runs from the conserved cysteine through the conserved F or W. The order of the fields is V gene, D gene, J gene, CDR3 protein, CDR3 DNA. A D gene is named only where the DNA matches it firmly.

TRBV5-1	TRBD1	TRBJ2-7	CASSSSGQPAYEQYF	TGCGCCAGCAGCTCTTCGGGACAGCCCGCCTACGAGCAGTACTTC
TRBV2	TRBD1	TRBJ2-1	CASSDVGQDKYNEQFF	TGTGCCAGCAGTGATGTGGGACAGGACAAATACAATGAGCAGTTCTTC
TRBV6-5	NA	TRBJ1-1	CASSYMGGLNTEAFF	TGTGCCAGCAGTTACATGGGCGGATTGAACACTGAAGCTTTCTTT
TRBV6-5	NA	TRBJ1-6	CASSSTDRNNSPLHF	TGTGCCAGCAGCTCCACCGACAGAAATAATTCACCCCTCCACTTT
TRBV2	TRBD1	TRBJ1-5	CASSQGQSNQPQHF	TGTGCCAGCAGCCAGGGACAGAGCAATCAGCCCCAGCATTTT
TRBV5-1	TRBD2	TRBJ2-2	CASSLPPAGGNTGELFF	TGCGCCAGCAGCTTACCTCCTGCGGGAGGGAACACCGGGGAGCTGTTTTTT
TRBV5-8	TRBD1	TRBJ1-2	CASSHRTGSYGYTF	TGTGCCAGCAGTCACCGGACAGGGAGCTATGGCTACACCTTC
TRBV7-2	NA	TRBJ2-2	CASSPDTRRELFF	TGTGCCAGCAGCCCCGATACGCGGAGGGAGCTGTTTTTT
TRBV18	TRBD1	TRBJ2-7	CASSPLPGQASYEQYF	TGTGCCAGCTCACCACTCCCTGGACAGGCCTCCTACGAGCAGTACTTC
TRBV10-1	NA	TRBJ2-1	CASSDRPPRGSYNEQFF	TGCGCCAGCAGTGATCGGCCCCCGAGGGGCTCCTACAATGAGCAGTTCTTC